This T cell receptor (beta chain) was captured in a study of technical replicates of blood from a handful of donors. The assay was immunoSEQ multiplex PCR, and TCRdb's table has in-frame clones only and misses some. The repertoire holds fewer than 90,000 clones, with 93% as singletons. CDR3 length: 15 amino acids. Germline V gene data show CDR1 as SNHLY and CDR2 as FYNNEI. The germline V and J ends were trimmed by 7 bases and 0 bases, with 10 bases remaining between them. The chain employs TRBV2 and TRBJ1-6, with no clear D. The sequenced material came from T cells isolated from PBMCs. The TCR was taken from a human donor in good health. CDR3 coding DNA: TGTGCCAGCACCCAGGAGGCCTCCTATAATTCACCCCTCCACTTT. Protein: CASTQEASYNSPLHF.